This T cell receptor beta chain stems from a study of response to subunit inactivated influenza vaccine. This clonotype appeared many times. Germline values: CDR1 SGDLS, CDR2 YYNGEE. The ends were cut back, 3 bases at V and 0 bases at J, with 13 bases in the middle. The CDR3 loop spans 17 amino acids. TCRdb reprocessed the RT-PCR reads with MiXCR, giving one entry per CDR3 protein. In the table there are approximately 500,000 distinct CDR3 sequences, roughly 13% of which are singletons. The source material was PBMCs from blood, sampled 40 to 50 days after vaccination. The source is a man over 45 who received an inactivated influenza vaccine. J is TRBJ2-6 and V is TRBV9; D may be TRBD1 (5 bases). The CDR3 nucleotides read TGTGCCAGCAGCGCCCATGACAGCCACTCTGGGGCCAACGTCCTGACTTTC. Translated: CASSAHDSHSGANVLTF.